This T cell receptor (beta chain) came from a study of early T cells in non-severe SARS-CoV-2 infection (dated by TCRdb to the early 2020s). A note on the overall study: Bulk RNA from unsorted whole blood was used for TCR sequencing, so alpha and beta chains could not be paired. Overall study results and their limits: VDJdb matching was skewed toward anti-spike CD8 responses, so virus-specific expansions were likely underestimated and private and CD4 specificities were missed.

Receptors were amplified or captured by 5' RACE. Data came from a NextSeq 500. To correct for sequencing error and PCR bias, the TCR library protocol tagged individual cDNA molecules with unique molecular identifiers. TCR alpha and beta chains were both sequenced, and the abundances of alpha and beta sequences in each sample were closely correlated with each other. The authors' pipeline ran thus. Decombinator V4 was used to perform V gene, J gene and CDR3 annotation of TCR sequences. Expanded TCRs were defined as changing significantly between any two time points under a Poisson model with p below 0.0001. TCR abundances were normalised to the total number of TCRs sequenced per sample and expressed as counts per million. TRAV1-2 paired with TRAJ12, TRAJ20 or TRAJ33 defined MAIT TCRs, while TRAV10 paired with TRAJ18 defined iNKT TCRs. VDJdb, accessed on 1 November 2021, was searched for TCRs annotated for CMV, EBV and SARS-CoV-2, and TCRs annotated for more than one antigen were excluded. The raw public reads went through TCRdb reprocessing: fastp at Q25, MiXCR clone calling, in-frame beta chains kept. Entries are consolidated by CDR3 protein sequence, retaining the most common genes and DNA. The V and J calls shown here were made by TCRdb, not taken from the authors' results. The sample has around 80,000 distinct CDR3 sequences on record, roughly 15% of them singletons. The top ten clonotypes cover roughly 1.4% of the sample.

The CDR3 sequence holds 13 residues, the cysteine and phenylalanine included. Solely the CDR3 DNA is kept, with 39 bases framed from the first base. The V end loses 1 base and the J end loses 8 bases, and a stretch of 11 bases separates them. CDR1 and CDR2 are drawn from the germline V gene (reference sequence): SEHNR, FQNEAQ. The study was a case-control design nested within a healthcare worker cohort in London, UK, with weekly nasopharyngeal swab PCR tests and blood sampling. Healthcare workers were enrolled in the week of the UK lockdown, from 23 to 31 March 2020, and were followed every week for up to roughly 15 weeks. This clonotype was observed many times. The antigen it recognizes is unknown. Per-nucleotide qualities are absent, and no much larger clonotype sits a single base away.

This receptor was obtained from an adult who was a healthcare worker with PCR-confirmed SARS-CoV-2 infection or an uninfected control (not recorded which). Sequencing was performed on whole blood. In this chain, TRBV7-9 is recombined with TRBJ1-1; the D gene identity is not certain. This receptor has the CDR3 CASSLVMGGEAFF. The nucleotide sequence reads TGTGCCAGCAGCTTAGTGATGGGTGGAGAAGCTTTCTTT.